There are many counts of the clone carrying this TCR beta chain. As part of library construction, unique molecular identifiers were attached to individual cDNA molecules. MiXCR was run by TCRdb on the 5' RACE reads, yielding one entry per CDR3 protein. The repertoire includes tens of thousands of distinct CDR3 sequences, roughly 5.7% of them detected once, and roughly 8.4% sits in the top ten. The data belong to a study of early T cells in non-severe SARS-CoV-2 infection. Germline V lookup: CDR1 SGHNT, CDR2 YYREEE (reference sequence). With V trimmed by 4 bases and J by 5 bases, 8 bases remained unmatched. CDR3 length equals 14 residues.

The source is an adult who was a healthcare worker with PCR-confirmed SARS-CoV-2 infection or an uninfected control (not recorded which). The chain combines TRBV5-4 with TRBJ2-7; 8 bases match TRBD1. Sequencing was carried out using whole blood. CDR3 region: CASSLGQARHEQYF. In DNA form, the CDR3 reads TGTGCCAGCAGCCTGGGACAGGCAAGGCACGAGCAGTACTTC.